This T cell receptor (beta chain) was identified during a study of blood T cells in healthy people across ages. Study-level information: Using template switching, researchers captured about one barcoded beta molecule for each two T cells.

Donors each provided around 10 milliliters of peripheral blood. Total RNA was isolated from each sample in quantities of at least 5.5 micrograms. Combining a sample-barcoded 5' primer with a J-beta primer mix, a second PCR ran for about 7 to 12 cycles. All cDNA molecules were each tagged by a template-switch adaptor with 12 random nucleotides. MiXCR was run by TCRdb on the 5' RACE reads, yielding one entry per CDR3 protein. Here the sample spans 380,000 or so distinct CDR3 sequences, roughly half being singletons. At least ten counts were recorded for this clonotype. With 2 bases clipped from V and 4 bases from J, the junction kept 8 bases outside the gene matches. The CDR3 totals 17 residues. Germline CDR1 reads SGHTA; CDR2 reads FQGNSA.

The source of this sequence is a man aged 55 to 69 in good health. The material sequenced was blood. The chain combines TRBV7-2 with TRBJ2-1, with TRBD2 matching 10 bases. The chain's CDR3 is CASSLLPSGGMYNEQFF. CDR3 DNA: TGTGCCAGCAGCTTACTTCCTAGCGGGGGTATGTACAATGAGCAGTTCTTC.